The entry that follows covers one T cell receptor (beta chain) sequence. The data were obtained in a study of blood T cell repertoires in COVID-19. Study overall: Researchers got acute and convalescent COVID-19 samples from the United States, Italy and Spain. From T cells, B-cell-depleted T cells, or PBMCs came the material, which was cDNA or gDNA.

The V end was cut by 0 bases, the J end by 2 bases, with 7 bases between. The CDR3 runs to 14 residues. Germline loops: CDR1 SGDLS, CDR2 YYNGEE. In the authors' methods: Using reference gene primer amplification, nucleated cell counts were estimated. Data came from immunoSEQ multiplex PCR; TCRdb stores just in-frame clones and leaves some out. The DNA gave D and trimming, while V, J and clone size come from that table. In the table there are 200,000 or so clones, 70% to 85% of which are singletons. The sequence was collected from a human donor with acute or convalescent COVID-19. The donor label of this sample is uncertain. Sequenced: peripheral blood. The V and J genes are TRBV9 and TRBJ2-3; D uncertain. The CDR3 DNA is TGTGCCAGCAGCGTAGAACTAAACACAGATACGCAGTATTTT. This codes for CASSVELNTDTQYF.